Presented here are 11 T cell receptor beta chains from one specimen sequenced in a study of T cell clonotyping in hematopoietic cell transplantation. Assay used: immunoSEQ multiplex PCR; TCRdb lists only in-frame clones, some missing. The data hold 15,000 to 20,000 clones, with more than 75% observed a single time. Time point: recipient sample about 28 days before transplant, after cytoreduction. Sequencing used peripheral blood mononuclear cells, obtained before stem cell transplant. The receptors shown here come from a man aged 45-65 years with acute myeloid leukemia. Some clones in this sample may be carry-over from other donors' samples.

The CDR3 nucleotides read TGCAGCGTTCAGGCGAACACTGAAGCTTTCTTT. It encodes CSVQANTEAFF. This chain connects TRBV29-1 to TRBJ1-1; no clear D. CDR1 is SQVTM, CDR2 ANQGSEA, per germline. The CDR3 covers 11 residues. V was cut by 5 bases and J by 1 base, with 5 bases left in between.

This chain links TRBV4-1 with TRBJ1-1; 7 bases agree with TRBD1. From germline, CDR1 is MGHRA and CDR2 YSYEKL. With V trimmed by 2 bases and J by 8 bases, 2 bases remained unmatched. The CDR3 consists of 12 residues. Written as DNA, the CDR3 is TGCGCCAGCAGCCAACAGGGACAGGAAGCTTTCTTT. This sequence encodes CASSQQGQEAFF.

The chain combines TRBV29-1 with TRBJ2-5, with D uncertain. Germline loops: CDR1 SQVTM, CDR2 ANQGSEA. CDR3 size: 12 residues. The V gene lost 7 bases and the J gene lost 5 bases, with 14 bases spanning the gap. This chain's CDR3 is CSAGWGRETQYF. CDR3 in DNA: TGCAGCGCCGGATGGGGTCGGGAGACCCAGTACTTC.

A single count supports this clone. The V and J genes are TRBV4-2 and TRBJ2-3; 7 bases are shared with TRBD1. CDR1 and CDR2 (germline): LGHNA, YNFKEQ. With V trimmed by 4 bases and J by 0 bases, 4 bases remained unmatched. CDR3 length equals 15 residues. Here the CDR3 reads CASSPVGQSTDTQYF. The CDR3 nucleotides read TGTGCCAGCAGCCCAGTGGGACAGAGCACAGATACGCAGTATTTT.

The chain couples TRBV30 to TRBJ1-5, with D maybe TRBD1 (6 bases). The CDR3 contains 18 residues. V lost 3 bases to trimming and J lost 5 bases, with 26 bases between them. Germline CDR1 and CDR2: GTSNPN and SVGIG (reference sequence). The CDR3 DNA follows: TGTGCCTGGAGCTTATACACAGGAGCTGGACAGAAACATCAGCCCCAGCATTTT. Its translation is CAWSLYTGAGQKHQPQHF.

V gene TRBV27 combines with J gene TRBJ2-7; D is ambiguous. Germline V CDR1 and CDR2: MNHEY, SMNVEV (reference sequence). With 2 bases removed from V and 4 bases from J, the gap between germline ends came to 9 bases. The CDR3 extends over 13 amino acids. CDR3 amino acids: CASSLLHSYEQYF. Here the CDR3 DNA reads TGTGCCAGCAGTTTACTACACAGTTACGAGCAGTACTTC.

The V and J genes are TRBV5-1 and TRBJ2-2; 8 bases map to TRBD2. The V gene's germline CDR1 is SGHRS and CDR2 YFSETQ. This CDR3 region has 15 residues. Germline trimming cut 4 bases from V and 6 bases from J; bases unmatched to any gene: 8. Written as DNA, the CDR3 is TGCGCCAGCAGCCCCCTCCGGGGGGGCCCCGGGGAGCTGTTTTTT. It encodes CASSPLRGGPGELFF.

Remarks on this clone: The sample carries other DNA sequences with the same CDR3. The chain is built from TRBV9 and TRBJ1-4; D is unresolved. The length of the CDR3 is 14 residues. Looked up from germline, CDR1 is SGDLS and CDR2 is YYNGEE. V lost 4 bases and J 7 bases, leaving 14 bases between the germline ends. CDR3 sequence reads: CASSPRGGGEKLFF. DNA for the CDR3: TGTGCCAGCAGCCCTCGGGGAGGAGGTGAAAAACTGTTTTTT.

The rearrangement links TRBV6-1 to TRBJ1-1; D remains unclear. Looked up from germline, CDR1 is MNHNS and CDR2 is SASEGT. Trimming removed 10 bases at V and 1 base at J, with 13 bases between. The CDR3 consists of 13 residues. The CDR3 nucleotides read TGTGCCATTCTCGGGCAGAAGAACACTGAAGCTTTCTTT. Protein product: CAILGQKNTEAFF.

This sequence joins TRBV7-8 and TRBJ2-7; no firm D call. Germline values: CDR1 SGHVS, CDR2 FQNEAQ. CDR3 length equals 13 residues. Trimming removed 2 bases at V and 6 bases at J, with 11 bases between. The CDR3 region has the DNA TGTGCCAGCAGCTTACTCGATTCAGGCGAGCAGTACTTC. This encodes CASSLLDSGEQYF. The complete variable domain, with remaining parts taken from reference TRBV7-8 and TRBJ2-7, reads GAGVSQSPRYKVAKRGQDVALRCDPISGHVSLFWYQQALGQGPEFLTYFQNEAQLDKSGLPSDRFFAERPEGSVSTLKIQRTQQEDSAVYLCASSLLDSGEQYFGPGTRLTVT.

The chain recombines TRBV9 with TRBJ2-7; TRBD1 agrees at 8 bases. Germline CDR1 SGDLS, CDR2 YYNGEE. Germline trimming cut 0 bases from V and 6 bases from J; bases unmatched to any gene: 8. The CDR3 is 15 residues long. CDR3 sequence (DNA): TGTGCCAGCAGCGTAGGGCCAGGGGGCGCGAGCGAGCAGTACTTC. Translated, it gives CASSVGPGGASEQYF.